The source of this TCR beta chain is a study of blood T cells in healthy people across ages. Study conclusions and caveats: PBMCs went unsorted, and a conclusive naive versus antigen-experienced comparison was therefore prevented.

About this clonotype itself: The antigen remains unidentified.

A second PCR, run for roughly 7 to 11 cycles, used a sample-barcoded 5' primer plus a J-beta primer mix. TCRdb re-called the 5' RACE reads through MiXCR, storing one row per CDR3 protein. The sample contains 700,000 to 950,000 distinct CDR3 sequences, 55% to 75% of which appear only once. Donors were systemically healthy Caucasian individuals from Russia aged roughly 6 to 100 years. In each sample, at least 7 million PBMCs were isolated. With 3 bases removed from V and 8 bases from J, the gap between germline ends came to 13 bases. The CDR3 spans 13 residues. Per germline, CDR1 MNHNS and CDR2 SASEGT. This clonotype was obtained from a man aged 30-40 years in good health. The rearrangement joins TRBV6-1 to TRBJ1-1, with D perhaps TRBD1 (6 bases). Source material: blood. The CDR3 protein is CASSDLGQLEAFF. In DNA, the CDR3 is TGTGCCAGCAGTGACCTCGGACAGCTCGAAGCTTTCTTT.